The T cell receptor beta chain described here comes from a study of shared clonotypes between healthy human individuals. This clone was picked up one time. The data were produced by immunoSEQ multiplex PCR, yet TCRdb's version contains in-frame clones alone and is incomplete. The table has about 2,100,000 clones, roughly 91% seen once; the top ten hold more than 1.5%. Selected positively for CCR7 and CD45RO-negative, naive CD8 cells excluded terminally differentiated effector memory CD45RA+ cells. The CDR3 totals 13 residues. The germline V gene has CDR1 SGHRS and CDR2 YFSETQ. Trimming removed 3 bases from V and 5 bases from J, with 9 bases in between.

This sequence originates from a man aged 18 to 29 in good health. Some clones in this sample may be carry-over from other donors' samples. Sequenced input: naive CD8+ T cells from PBMCs. V usage is TRBV5-1 and J usage is TRBJ2-1; a weak D match, TRBD2 (5 bases). The CDR3 here is CASSSGRDNEQFF. CDR3 nucleotide sequence: TGCGCCAGCAGCTCGGGAAGAGACAATGAGCAGTTCTTC. The full variable domain, rest sourced from reference TRBV5-1 and TRBJ2-1, is KAGVTQTPRYLIKTRGQQVTLSCSPISGHRSVSWYQQTPGQGLQFLFEYFSETQRNKGNFPGRFSGRQFSNSRSEMNVSTLELGDSALYLCASSSGRDNEQFFGPGTRLTVL.